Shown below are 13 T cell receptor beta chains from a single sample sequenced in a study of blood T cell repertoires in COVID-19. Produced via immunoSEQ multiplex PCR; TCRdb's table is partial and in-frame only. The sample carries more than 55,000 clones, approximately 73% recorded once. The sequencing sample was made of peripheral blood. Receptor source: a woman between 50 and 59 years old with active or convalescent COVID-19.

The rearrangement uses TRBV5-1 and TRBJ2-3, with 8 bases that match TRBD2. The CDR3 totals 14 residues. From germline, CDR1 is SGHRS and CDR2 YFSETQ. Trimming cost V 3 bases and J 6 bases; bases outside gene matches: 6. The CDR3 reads CASSWTSYGDTQYF. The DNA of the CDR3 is TGCGCCAGCAGCTGGACTAGCTACGGGGATACGCAGTATTTT.

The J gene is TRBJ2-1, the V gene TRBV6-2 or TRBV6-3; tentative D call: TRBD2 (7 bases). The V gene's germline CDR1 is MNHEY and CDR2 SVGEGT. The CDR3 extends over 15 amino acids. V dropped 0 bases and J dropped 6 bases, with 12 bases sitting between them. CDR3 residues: CASSYSAGEGNEQFF. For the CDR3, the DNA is TGTGCCAGCAGTTACTCCGCAGGGGAGGGCAATGAGCAGTTCTTC.

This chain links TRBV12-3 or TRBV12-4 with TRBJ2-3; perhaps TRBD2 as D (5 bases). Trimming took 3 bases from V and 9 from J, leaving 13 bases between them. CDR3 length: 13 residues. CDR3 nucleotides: TGTGCCAGCAGTTTGCCGACCCGAGGGACGCAGTATTTT. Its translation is CASSLPTRGTQYF.

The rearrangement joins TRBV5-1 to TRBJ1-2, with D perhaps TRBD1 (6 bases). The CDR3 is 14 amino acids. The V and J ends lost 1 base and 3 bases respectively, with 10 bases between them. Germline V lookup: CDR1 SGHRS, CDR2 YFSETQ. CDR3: CASSLTGYDYGYTF. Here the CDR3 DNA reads TGCGCCAGCAGCTTGACAGGGTACGACTATGGCTACACCTTC.

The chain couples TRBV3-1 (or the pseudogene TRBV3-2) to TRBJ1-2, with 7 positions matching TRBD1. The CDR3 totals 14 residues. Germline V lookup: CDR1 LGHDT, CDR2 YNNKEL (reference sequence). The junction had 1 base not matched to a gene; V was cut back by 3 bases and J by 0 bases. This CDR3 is CASSHGQANYGYTF. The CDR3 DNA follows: TGTGCCAGCAGCCACGGACAGGCTAACTATGGCTACACCTTC.

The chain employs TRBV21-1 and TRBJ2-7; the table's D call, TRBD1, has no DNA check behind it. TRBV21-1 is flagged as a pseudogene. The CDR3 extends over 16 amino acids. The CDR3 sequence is CASSGHYRESSYEQYF. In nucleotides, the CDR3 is TGTGCCAGCAGCGGACACTACAGGGAGAGCTCCTACGAGCAGTACTTC.

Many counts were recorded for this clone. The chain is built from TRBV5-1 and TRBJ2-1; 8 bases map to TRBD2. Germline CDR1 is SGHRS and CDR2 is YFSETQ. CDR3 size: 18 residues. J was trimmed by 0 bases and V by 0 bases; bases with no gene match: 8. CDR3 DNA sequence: TGCGCCAGCAGCTTGGAGCTAGCGGGCATGAGCTCCTACAATGAGCAGTTCTTC. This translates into CASSLELAGMSSYNEQFF.

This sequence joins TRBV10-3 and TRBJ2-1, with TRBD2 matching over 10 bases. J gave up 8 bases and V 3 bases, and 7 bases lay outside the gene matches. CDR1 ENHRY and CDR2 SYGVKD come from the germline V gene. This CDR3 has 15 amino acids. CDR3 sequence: CAISEAGGPRDEQFF. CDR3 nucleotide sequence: TGTGCCATCAGTGAAGCGGGAGGGCCTAGGGATGAGCAGTTCTTC.

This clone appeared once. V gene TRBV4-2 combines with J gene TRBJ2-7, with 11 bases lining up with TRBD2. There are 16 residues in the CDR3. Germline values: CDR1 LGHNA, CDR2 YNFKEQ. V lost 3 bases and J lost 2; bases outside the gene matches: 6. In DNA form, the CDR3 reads TGTGCCAGCAGCCAGAAAACGGGACTAGCGGCCTACGAGCAGTACTTC. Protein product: CASSQKTGLAAYEQYF.

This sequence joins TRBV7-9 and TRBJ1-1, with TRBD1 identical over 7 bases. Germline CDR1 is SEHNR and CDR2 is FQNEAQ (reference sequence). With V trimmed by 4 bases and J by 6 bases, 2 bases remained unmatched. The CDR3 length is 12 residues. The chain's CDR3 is CASSWQGAEAFF. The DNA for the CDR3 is TGTGCCAGCAGCTGGCAGGGGGCTGAAGCTTTCTTT.

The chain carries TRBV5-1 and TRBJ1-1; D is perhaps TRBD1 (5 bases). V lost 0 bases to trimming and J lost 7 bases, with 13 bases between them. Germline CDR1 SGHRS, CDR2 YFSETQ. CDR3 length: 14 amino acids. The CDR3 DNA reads TGCGCCAGCAGCTTGGGGCAGGGTTTTGGTGAAGCTTTCTTT. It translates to CASSLGQGFGEAFF.

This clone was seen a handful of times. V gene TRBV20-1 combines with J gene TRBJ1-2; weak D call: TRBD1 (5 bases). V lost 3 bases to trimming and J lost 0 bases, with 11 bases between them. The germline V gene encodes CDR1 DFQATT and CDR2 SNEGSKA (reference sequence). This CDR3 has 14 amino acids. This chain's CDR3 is CSASPPGANYGYTF. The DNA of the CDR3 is TGCAGTGCTAGTCCCCCGGGGGCTAACTATGGCTACACCTTC.

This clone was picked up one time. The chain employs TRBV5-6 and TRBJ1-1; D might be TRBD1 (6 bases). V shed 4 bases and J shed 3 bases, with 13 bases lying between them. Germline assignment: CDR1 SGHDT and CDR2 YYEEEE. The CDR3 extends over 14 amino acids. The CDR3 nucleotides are TGTGCCAGCAGCCCTAAGGGGGGGCACACTGAAGCTTTCTTT. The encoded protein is CASSPKGGHTEAFF.